These 10 T cell receptor beta chains came from one sample sequenced in a study of blood T cell repertoires in COVID-19. The method was immunoSEQ multiplex PCR; TCRdb's version includes in-frame clones alone and lacks a portion of them. The sample yields tens of thousands of clones, 88% seen once. The sequenced sample was peripheral blood. The receptor source for this set is an elderly man with acute or convalescent COVID-19.

The V gene is TRBV5-1, the J gene TRBJ2-4; D gene uncertain. The CDR3 contains 16 residues. From germline, CDR1 is SGHRS and CDR2 YFSETQ. V lost 0 bases, J lost 0 bases, and 10 bases lay in between. CDR3 bases: TGCGCCAGCAGCTTGGGAGGCCCATTAGCCAAAAACATTCAGTACTTC. This encodes CASSLGGPLAKNIQYF.

The rearrangement uses TRBV14 and TRBJ2-1, with 15 positions matching TRBD2. Trimming took 4 bases from V and 2 from J; bases not matched to a gene: 6. This CDR3 spans 18 amino acids. CDR1 SGHDN and CDR2 FVKESK come from the germline V gene. The CDR3 DNA sequence: TGTGCCAGCAGCCCGGGACTAGCGGGAGGTTTCACCTACAATGAGCAGTTCTTC. Translated, it gives CASSPGLAGGFTYNEQFF.

This clone appeared once. This chain links TRBV24-1 with TRBJ1-4; D uncertain. Trimming took off 9 bases at V and 3 bases at J, with 7 bases between the two ends. Looked up from germline, CDR1 is KGHDR and CDR2 is SFDVKD. The CDR3 has 12 residues. The CDR3 DNA reads TGTGCCACCCAGATATCTAATGAAAAACTGTTTTTT. Protein sequence: CATQISNEKLFF.

The J gene is TRBJ1-5, the V gene TRBV2; D possibly corresponds to TRBD1 (5 bases). Between the trimmed V and J ends, which lost 6 bases and 5 bases, there was a span of 11 bases. CDR1 and CDR2 (germline): SNHLY, FYNNEI. The CDR3 runs to 13 residues. The CDR3 DNA sequence: TGTGCCAGCAGCCTCAGGGTTGATCAGCCCCAGCATTTT. This codes for CASSLRVDQPQHF.

J is TRBJ1-5 and V is TRBV19; 9 nucleotides match TRBD1. In germline, CDR1 is LNHDA, CDR2 SQIVND (reference sequence). Unmatched junction bases numbered 12, after V lost 9 bases and J lost 0 bases. This CDR3 is 17 amino acids long. As DNA, the CDR3 is TGTGCCAGCACTTTGGGACAGGGTCGAGGTAGCAATCAGCCCCAGCATTTT. It is translated as CASTLGQGRGSNQPQHF.

DNA of the CDR3: TGTGCCAGCAGCCCCTTGGGGACTAGTAATTCACCCCTCCACTTT. Protein: CASSPLGTSNSPLHF. This chain connects TRBV6-5 to TRBJ1-6, with D possibly being TRBD1 (5 bases). The CDR3 spans 15 residues. V lost 6 bases and J lost 6, with 15 bases in between. Germline V CDR1 and CDR2: MNHEY, SVGAGI.

The chain recombines TRBV12-5 with TRBJ1-2, with 10 nucleotides matching TRBD1. V lost 6 bases, J lost 8 bases, and 3 bases stayed unmatched. CDR3 length equals 12 residues. CDR1 is LGHNT and CDR2 is FRNRAP in the germline V gene. For the CDR3, the DNA is TGTGCTAGTGGGGGACAGGGGACGGGCTACACCTTC. As protein: CASGGQGTGYTF.

The CDR3 DNA sequence: TGTGCCAGCAGCTTTACTAGCGGGGGGGCCGATGAGCAGTTCTTC. Protein product: CASSFTSGGADEQFF. The V gene is TRBV7-9, the J gene TRBJ2-1, with 13 nucleotides matching TRBD2. The CDR3 consists of 15 residues. The V and J ends lost 3 bases and 8 bases, in that order; junction bases with no gene match: 4. Per germline, CDR1 SEHNR and CDR2 FQNEAQ (reference sequence).

This chain uses TRBV5-1 with TRBJ2-4, with D tentatively TRBD1 (6 bases). Germline-derived CDR1 and CDR2 are SGHRS and YFSETQ. Trimming took off 4 bases at V and 8 bases at J, with 10 bases between the two ends. The length of the CDR3 is 12 residues. The CDR3: CASSGGDDIQYF. The CDR3 DNA sequence: TGCGCCAGCAGCGGGGGCGACGACATTCAGTACTTC.

This sequence joins TRBV10-1 and TRBJ1-1; the D is unclear. Trimming left V 1 base short and J 4 bases short, with 7 bases between. Germline V gene sequence: CDR1 WNHNN, CDR2 SYGVQD (reference sequence). The CDR3 contains 13 residues. CDR3 nucleotide sequence: TGCGCCAGCAGTGAGTACAGATTCACTGAAGCTTTCTTT. Amino acid sequence: CASSEYRFTEAFF.